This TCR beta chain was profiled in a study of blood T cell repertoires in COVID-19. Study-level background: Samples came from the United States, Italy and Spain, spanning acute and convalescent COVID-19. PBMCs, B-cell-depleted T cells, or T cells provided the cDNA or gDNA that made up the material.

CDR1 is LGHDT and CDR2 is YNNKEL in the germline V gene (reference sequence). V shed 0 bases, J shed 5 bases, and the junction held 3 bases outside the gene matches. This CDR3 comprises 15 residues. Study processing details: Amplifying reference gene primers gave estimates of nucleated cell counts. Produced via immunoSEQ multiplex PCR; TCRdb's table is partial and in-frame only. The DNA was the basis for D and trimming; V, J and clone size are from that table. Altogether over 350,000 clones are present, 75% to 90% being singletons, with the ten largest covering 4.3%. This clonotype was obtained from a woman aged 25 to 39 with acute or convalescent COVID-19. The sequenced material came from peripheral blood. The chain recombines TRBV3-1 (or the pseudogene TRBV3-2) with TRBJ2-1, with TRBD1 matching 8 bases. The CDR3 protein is CASSQERDRHNEQFF. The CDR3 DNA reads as TGTGCCAGCAGCCAAGAGCGGGACAGGCACAATGAGCAGTTCTTC.